The TCR beta chain described here comes from a study of cytomegalovirus exposure and HLA in healthy donors. PCR employed 60 Vbeta and 13 Jbeta primers. The repertoire was sequenced with immunoSEQ multiplex PCR; TCRdb's copy has only in-frame clones and lacks some. The sample has tens of thousands of clones; 60% to 80% are singletons. This clone has a handful of counts. Its antigen remains unknown. In germline, CDR1 is MNHEY, CDR2 SVGAGI. The CDR3 runs to 15 residues. Trimming took 3 bases from V and 3 from J; bases not matched to a gene: 4. Study-level results: The investigators catalogued 150 or so TCR beta chains as cytomegalovirus-associated.

This receptor was identified in a middle-aged woman in good health and CMV-seropositive. The specimen was PBMCs. The chain has TRBV6-5 and TRBJ1-3; TRBD1 matches at 8 bases. This chain's CDR3 is CASSYSRGLGNTIYF. CDR3 in DNA: TGTGCCAGCAGTTATTCCAGGGGGCTTGGAAACACCATATATTTT.